One sample yielded the 9 T cell receptor beta chains listed below, sequenced in a study of T-cell reconstitution after alpha-beta-depleted transplantation in children. Unique molecular identifiers were built into the TCRbeta library. TCRdb independently ran MiXCR on the PCR reads; one entry per CDR3 protein. Of 250,000 to 400,000 distinct CDR3 sequences listed, around 25% are singletons. The material sequenced was PBMCs, mostly from graft donor cells, taken 180 days after TCRalphabeta/CD19-depleted stem cell transplant. These TCRs come from a male patient between 10 and 17 years old who had a stem cell transplant for acute lymphoblastic leukemia, so the T cells may come from the graft donor.

The V call is TRBV6-1, the J call TRBJ2-5; no clear D. CDR1 is MNHNS, CDR2 SASEGT, per germline. There are 17 residues in the CDR3. Trimming stripped 2 bases from V and 2 bases from J, with 18 bases between. CDR3 residues: CASSESLLMLTQETQYF. CDR3 DNA: TGTGCCAGCAGTGAATCCTTGTTAATGCTGACACAAGAGACCCAGTACTTC.

This chain links TRBV20-1 with TRBJ1-1, with 7 nucleotides matching TRBD1. Germline V gene sequence: CDR1 DFQATT, CDR2 SNEGSKA (reference sequence). With V trimmed by 5 bases and J by 5 bases, 5 bases remained unmatched. CDR3 length equals 12 residues. The CDR3 loop reads CSASTGRTEAFF. CDR3 in DNA: TGCAGTGCTTCGACAGGGCGGACTGAAGCTTTCTTT.

This clonotype was counted only a few times. This sequence joins TRBV4-2 and TRBJ1-4; 8 bases fit TRBD1. Losses at the gene ends were 0 bases for V and 8 bases for J; bases not matched to a gene: 5. This CDR3 region has 15 residues. Germline V lookup: CDR1 LGHNA, CDR2 YNFKEQ. Here the CDR3 DNA reads TGTGCCAGCAGCCAAGAAGCAGGGGGCGCGGAAAAACTGTTTTTT. This translates into CASSQEAGGAEKLFF.

This clonotype was seen a handful of times. The V gene is TRBV5-5, the J gene TRBJ2-5, with 9 bases matching TRBD1. In germline, CDR1 is SGHKS, CDR2 YYEKEE (reference sequence). The CDR3 extends over 16 amino acids. Trimming at V came to 4 bases and at J to 7 bases, leaving 14 bases not matched to a gene. The CDR3 loop is CASSARTGVGIGTQYF. The CDR3 DNA follows: TGTGCCAGCAGCGCTCGGACAGGGGTGGGGATAGGGACCCAGTACTTC.

This clonotype has only a few counts. The chain recombines TRBV24-1 with TRBJ1-3, with D possibly being TRBD1 (5 bases). CDR3 length: 15 residues. V was shortened by 2 bases and J by 0 bases, with 7 bases between the two germline ends. CDR1 KGHDR and CDR2 SFDVKD come from the germline V gene. The DNA for the CDR3 is TGTGCCACCAGTGATTCGACAGTCTCTGGAAACACCATATATTTT. Amino acids: CATSDSTVSGNTIYF.

The chain couples TRBV3-1 to TRBJ2-7; TRBD2 aligns across 10 bases. CDR3 length: 15 residues. Germline V gives CDR1 LGHDT, CDR2 YNNKEL (reference sequence). V shed 6 bases, J shed 8 bases, and the junction held 13 bases outside the gene matches. In DNA form, the CDR3 reads TGTGCCAGCAGACCGACTAGCGGGCCCCCGGGGAAGCAGTACTTC. Translated, it gives CASRPTSGPPGKQYF.

This clonotype was counted between two and nine times. The chain carries TRBV7-9 and TRBJ2-7; a possible D gene is TRBD1 (6 bases). Deletions cut 5 bases from V and 2 bases from J, with 10 bases between. Per germline, CDR1 SEHNR and CDR2 FQNEAQ (reference sequence). The CDR3 has 13 residues. CDR3 residues: CASSTRDTYEQYF. In DNA form, the CDR3 reads TGTGCCAGCAGCACCCGGGACACCTACGAGCAGTACTTC. Full variable domain (missing parts from reference TRBV7-9 and TRBJ2-7): DTGVSQNPRHKITKRGQNVTFRCDPISEHNRLYWYRQTLGQGPEFLTYFQNEAQLEKSRLLSDRFSAERPKGSFSTLEIQRTEQGDSAMYLCASSTRDTYEQYFGPGTRLTVT.

The rearrangement joins TRBV3-1 to TRBJ1-5, with a possible D match to TRBD1 (5 bases). CDR3 size: 14 residues. The germline CDR1 and CDR2 sequences are LGHDT and YNNKEL (reference sequence). V was shortened by 1 base and J by 3 bases, with 7 bases between the two germline ends. The CDR3 sequence: CASSQGQTNQPQHF. The CDR3 DNA reads TGTGCCAGCAGCCAAGGACAGACCAATCAGCCCCAGCATTTT.

This clonotype was seen more than once but under ten times. V and J are TRBV28 and TRBJ2-7; tentatively, D is TRBD1 (5 bases). Germline V gene sequence: CDR1 MDHEN, CDR2 SYDVKM. V shed 6 bases and J shed 3 bases, with 9 bases lying between them. The CDR3 has 12 residues. The CDR3 is CASRTTVYEQYF. The CDR3 DNA is TGTGCCAGCAGAACGACAGTCTACGAGCAGTACTTC.